One sample yielded the 16 T cell receptor beta chains listed below, sequenced in a study of beta chain features in type 1 diabetes. The study, taken as a whole, reports: Shorter TCRB CDR3s, moderately but significantly so, were found in Type 1 diabetes patients in all four CD4+ subsets.

Their antigens are not known. The entirety of the isolated RNA underwent reverse transcription, so expressed TCRB transcripts were sequenced. Sequencing was performed with immunoSEQ multiplex PCR; in TCRdb, only in-frame clones are kept and a portion is missing. The repertoire consists of hundreds of thousands of clones, with 9.3% occurring once and the leading ten covering roughly 1%. Material for sequencing was central memory CD4+ T cells from blood. Receptors were obtained from a man aged 30 to 39 with type 1 diabetes.

The gene calls are TRBV7-2 and TRBJ1-4; maybe TRBD1 (5 bases). Trimming removed 3 bases at V and 8 bases at J, with 16 bases between. The germline V gene encodes CDR1 SGHTA and CDR2 FQGNSA. This CDR3 has 15 amino acids. The CDR3 region is CASSFLGGEDEKLFF. The DNA for the CDR3 is TGTGCCAGCAGCTTCCTTGGGGGGGAGGACGAAAAACTGTTTTTT.

This clone occurred a few times. The V and J genes are TRBV28 and TRBJ1-1, with D tentatively TRBD1 (5 bases). The CDR3 has 14 amino acids. Per the germline V gene, CDR1 is MDHEN and CDR2 is SYDVKM. The germline V and J ends were trimmed by 5 bases and 5 bases, with 15 bases remaining between them. The CDR3 is CASSRYMRGTEAFF. The CDR3 DNA follows: TGTGCCAGCAGTCGATACATGAGGGGTACTGAAGCTTTCTTT.

This clone was observed many times. This chain uses TRBV4-1 with TRBJ1-2; D gene ambiguous. Germline assignment: CDR1 MGHRA and CDR2 YSYEKL. V was shortened by 4 bases and J by 5 bases, with 17 bases between the two germline ends. This CDR3 is 15 amino acids long. The CDR3 protein is CASSPAKGRGYGYTF. DNA of the CDR3: TGCGCCAGCAGCCCGGCAAAAGGGCGTGGATATGGCTACACCTTC.

This clone was found a few times. The chain has TRBV5-1 and TRBJ2-7; 8 nucleotides align to TRBD1. CDR1 and CDR2 (germline): SGHRS, YFSETQ. This CDR3 has 15 amino acids. V lost 6 bases to trimming and J lost 2 bases; unmatched junction nucleotides: 10. The DNA of the CDR3 is TGCGCCAGCAAGCGGGCGGGACAGGAGACCTACGAGCAGTACTTC. This gives the protein CASKRAGQETYEQYF.

V usage is TRBV10-3 and J usage is TRBJ2-3, with D tentatively TRBD1 or TRBD2 (5 bases each). This CDR3 region has 18 residues. The V and J ends lost 0 bases and 2 bases respectively, with 18 bases between them. CDR1 is ENHRY, CDR2 SYGVKD, per germline. The CDR3 loop is CAISESGSGGPVTDTQYF. The CDR3 nucleotides read TGTGCCATCAGTGAGTCGGGGTCTGGGGGACCTGTCACAGATACGCAGTATTTT.

The chain links TRBV27 to TRBJ1-5, with TRBD1 as a possible D gene (6 bases). The CDR3 runs 16 residues. V lost 5 bases to trimming and J lost 6 bases, with 20 bases between them. Germline assignment: CDR1 MNHEY and CDR2 SMNVEV (reference sequence). CDR3 coding DNA: TGTGCCAGCAGTCCAATTAGAACAGGGAGAGGTCAGCCCCAGCATTTT. Protein product: CASSPIRTGRGQPQHF.

The CDR3 bases are TGTGCCAGCAGCTTACGCCGCTCTGGACTAGCGGGGGGATGGAATGAGCAGTTCTTC. It codes for CASSLRRSGLAGGWNEQFF. The V gene is TRBV7-9, the J gene TRBJ2-1; 14 bases agree with TRBD2. The CDR3 totals 19 residues. The germline V gene has CDR1 SEHNR and CDR2 FQNEAQ (reference sequence). With V trimmed by 2 bases and J by 7 bases, 13 bases remained unmatched.

The V and J genes are TRBV30 and TRBJ1-6; D not resolved. V was clipped by 3 bases and J by 5 bases, with 5 bases between them. The CDR3 covers 12 residues. In germline, CDR1 is GTSNPN, CDR2 SVGIG (reference sequence). CDR3 amino acids: CAWSHDNSPLHF. CDR3 nucleotide sequence: TGTGCCTGGAGCCACGATAATTCACCCCTCCACTTT. Combining the CDR3 with reference TRBV30 and TRBJ1-6 gives the whole variable domain SQTIHQWPATLVQPVGSPLSLECTVEGTSNPNLYWYRQAAGRGLQLLFYSVGIGQISSEVPQNLSASRPQDRQFILSSKKLLLSDSGFYLCAWSHDNSPLHFGNGTRLTVT.

This chain joins TRBV28 and TRBJ2-1; D unresolved. Trimming stripped 2 bases from V and 2 bases from J, with 13 bases between. Per the germline V gene, CDR1 is MDHEN and CDR2 is SYDVKM. This CDR3 has 16 amino acids. As DNA, the CDR3 is TGTGCCAGCAGTTTAGTAGAAGCCACAACCTACAATGAGCAGTTCTTC. As protein: CASSLVEATTYNEQFF.

This clone turned up a few times. The rearrangement links TRBV10-3 to TRBJ2-6, with TRBD1 identical over 7 bases. CDR1 is ENHRY, CDR2 SYGVKD, per germline. The CDR3 is 16 residues long. Germline trimming cut 10 bases from V and 1 base from J; bases unmatched to any gene: 10. CDR3 nucleotide sequence: TGTGCCACCAGGGCAGGGGGTGGATCTGGGGCCAACGTCCTGACTTTC. Amino acids: CATRAGGGSGANVLTF.

This clone was counted a single time. This sequence is one base from a far larger clone and is likely a read error. The chain uses TRBV7-8 and TRBJ1-1, with 11 bases that match TRBD1. J lost 4 bases, V lost 8 bases, and 0 bases had no gene match. Germline CDR1 and CDR2: SGHVS and FQNEAQ. This CDR3 region has 12 residues. In DNA form, the CDR3 reads TGTGCCAGCGGGACAGGGGGCACTGAAGCTTTCTTT. This translates into CASGTGGTEAFF.

The rearrangement links TRBV5-1 to TRBJ1-6, with D hard to call. This CDR3 has 15 amino acids. Looked up from germline, CDR1 is SGHRS and CDR2 is YFSETQ. V gave up 4 bases and J gave up 6 bases, with 14 bases separating them. CDR3 nucleotides: TGCGCCAGCAGCCCCGGTGAACTAGCTAATTCACCCCTCCACTTT. Protein: CASSPGELANSPLHF.

This clone appeared a single time. The chain has TRBV11-2 and TRBJ2-7, with D maybe TRBD1 (6 bases). Trimming left V 2 bases short and J 2 bases short, with 13 bases between. CDR1 and CDR2 from the germline V gene are SGHAT and FQNNGV. This CDR3 region has 15 residues. DNA for the CDR3: TGTGCCAGCAGCTTAATGACAGGCATTACCTACGAGCAGTACTTC. Amino acids: CASSLMTGITYEQYF.

In this sample, this clone turned up a few times. The chain is built from TRBV4-3 and TRBJ1-4, with a weak D call TRBD1 (6 bases). CDR3 length: 16 residues. Germline V gene data show CDR1 as LGHNA and CDR2 as YSLEER. Trimming took off 4 bases at V and 8 bases at J, with 20 bases between the two ends. CDR3: CASSRGQPPRDEKLFF. CDR3 bases: TGCGCCAGCAGCCGAGGACAGCCCCCCAGGGACGAAAAACTGTTTTTT.

There are a few counts of this clone. The chain recombines TRBV30 with TRBJ2-3, with TRBD2 identical over 12 bases. The germline gives CDR1 GTSNPN, CDR2 SVGIG (reference sequence). With 2 bases clipped from V and 8 bases from J, the junction kept 11 bases outside the gene matches. This CDR3 is built from 16 residues. The CDR3 DNA reads as TGTGCCTGGAGTTTCGCGACTAGCGGGGGAAGGGGTACGCAGTATTTT. The encoded protein is CAWSFATSGGRGTQYF.

At least ten counts were recorded for this clone. The V gene is TRBV11-2, the J gene TRBJ1-2; D may be TRBD1 (5 bases). V shed 5 bases and J shed 4 bases, with 14 bases lying between them. The length of the CDR3 is 14 residues. From germline, CDR1 is SGHAT and CDR2 FQNNGV. This CDR3 reads CASSNSRDGYGYTF. CDR3 nucleotides: TGTGCCAGCAGCAACAGCCGGGACGGCTATGGCTACACCTTC.